This T cell receptor beta chain was identified during a study of CD4 T cells in relation to SARS-CoV-2 and coronaviruses. Unexposed donor CD4+ T cells date from about 2011-2018, before the COVID-19 pandemic. CD4+ T cells were isolated from the cells after 10 days of culture. Unexposed-donor CD4+ T cells were probed with SARS-CoV-2 S/N and four cold-coronavirus spikes, cells permitting. In the case of this clone: Its antigen is not known.

The repertoire was sequenced with immunoSEQ multiplex PCR; TCRdb's copy has only in-frame clones and lacks some. The top ten clones hold around 29% of a sample with around 15,000 clones, roughly 82% of them seen once. The CDR3 sequence is 14 residues long. V lost 7 bases, J lost 6 bases, and 11 bases stayed unmatched. Looked up from germline, CDR1 is SQVTM and CDR2 is ANQGSEA. Source material: CD4+ T cells from PBMCs, cultured in vitro. This receptor was taken from a human donor in good health. V usage is TRBV29-1 and J usage is TRBJ2-3, with 9 bases aligning to TRBD1. This CDR3 is CSAPFTGGWDTQYF. The CDR3 DNA reads as TGCAGCGCCCCCTTCACAGGGGGCTGGGATACGCAGTATTTT.